This section outlines one T cell receptor (beta chain) sequence together with its context. As yet, its antigen is unknown. For sorted subsets, about 200 ng DNA per replicate equaled some 27,000 T cell genomes. Sequencing was performed with immunoSEQ multiplex PCR; in TCRdb, only in-frame clones are kept and a portion is missing. Here the sample spans over a million clones, about 75% being singletons. Within Nashville, Tennessee resided all donors, each a Caucasian adult. This sample was included in a study of shared clonotypes between healthy human individuals. Study-wide results and limits: Collection of samples was limited to blood; tissue repertoires likely differ. Clonotypes not shared had lower generation probabilities than those common to all four donors.

There are 16 residues in the CDR3. Per the germline V gene, CDR1 is GTSNPN and CDR2 is SVGIG (reference sequence). V shed 3 bases, J shed 0 bases, and the junction held 6 bases outside the gene matches. The V call is TRBV30, the J call TRBJ2-1; 9 bases are shared with TRBD2. Sequencing was carried out using memory CD4+ T cells sorted from blood. Subset defined: CD45RA-negative fraction. The sequence derives from a man aged 18 to 35 in good health. CDR3: CAWRREGAGSYNEQFF. CDR3 sequence (DNA): TGTGCCTGGAGGCGGGAGGGGGCAGGCTCCTACAATGAGCAGTTCTTC.